These T cell receptor beta chains were read from a single sample in a study of beta chain features in type 1 diabetes. The protocol was immunoSEQ multiplex PCR, while the TCRdb copy is restricted to in-frame clones and leaves out a portion. The table has 200,000 to 250,000 clones, 9.6% seen once. The sequenced sample consisted of naive CD4+ T cells from blood. These receptor sequences come from a woman younger than 30 in good health. The CDR3 runs from the conserved cysteine through the conserved F or W.

>TRBV7-9|TRBJ2-1
CASSFSSSYNEQFF
>TRBV4-1|TRBJ2-5
CASSLTRPETQYF
>TRBV29-1|TRBJ1-1
CSVAEGATEAFF
>TRBV5-1|TRBJ2-7
CASSQGQGPHYEQYF
>TRBV25-1|TRBJ1-1
CASTPWAQPNTEAFF
>TRBV2|TRBJ2-7
CASSPGQGVPYEQYF
>TRBV28|TRBJ1-1
CASSQMNTEAFF
>TRBV14|TRBJ2-1
CASSQGGGYNEQFF
>TRBV28|TRBJ1-1
CASRTGENTEAFF
>TRBV9|TRBJ2-5
CASSVGLAGGPGEETQYF
>TRBV14|TRBJ2-1
CASSHRQGSSYNEQFF
>TRBV7-2|TRBJ2-7
CASSRQANHYEQYF
>TRBV5-1|TRBJ1-5
CASSLRDPNNQPQHF
>TRBV29-1|TRBJ2-1
CSVVKGGVRNEQFF
>TRBV27|TRBJ2-1
CASLAGEGEQFF
>TRBV30|TRBJ1-2
CAWSGRGWGYGYTF
>TRBV5-1|TRBJ2-7
CASSLGQTGYEQYF
>TRBV2|TRBJ2-5
CASSELVGQGPTQYF
>TRBV10-3|TRBJ2-2
CAISELSVNTGELFF
>TRBV28|TRBJ1-5
CASSDRQGLCHF
>TRBV5-1|TRBJ1-1
CASRTGAIRNTEAFF
>TRBV6-6|TRBJ2-3
CASSYLGLADTQYF
>TRBV18|TRBJ2-7
CASSPNSQSLYEQYF
>TRBV7-9|TRBJ2-1
CASSLSGRELFF
>TRBV5-4|TRBJ1-2
CASSLEDRVVDGYTF
>TRBV23-1|TRBJ1-1
CASSLRGRLWNTEAFF
>TRBV19|TRBJ1-5
CASRPQGGTNQPQHF
>TRBV27|TRBJ1-1
CASSWGQNTEAFF
>TRBV5-4|TRBJ2-7
CASSSKEGTAYEQYF
>TRBV9|TRBJ1-6
CASSSQGFGNSPLHF
>TRBV7-9|TRBJ2-6
CASTILAGVTLGANVLTF
>TRBV6-1|TRBJ2-5
CASSRDRVVETQYF
>TRBV18|TRBJ2-2
CASSPRETGELFF
>TRBV29-1|TRBJ1-1
CSAGGYAEAFF
>TRBV5-4|TRBJ1-2
CASSRLGAGNYGYTF
>TRBV29-1|TRBJ1-1
CSPIKATGRMWTEAFF
>TRBV19|TRBJ2-1
CASSTRTGEAGSYNEQFF
>TRBV5-1|-
CASSLTTGEHEQYF
>TRBV28|TRBJ1-4
CASTEQGRLLFF
>TRBV6-5|TRBJ1-5
CASSYRGGGNQPQHF
>TRBV30|TRBJ1-1
CAWSAGTGGSRAFF
>TRBV5-4|TRBJ1-1
CASSLTVWTEAFF
>TRBV30|TRBJ2-3
CAWSVWSGGGTDTQYF
>TRBV29-1|-
CSVSTGDEQYF
>TRBV5-6|TRBJ2-2
CASSPRDRPNTGELFF
>TRBV13|TRBJ1-1
CASSVPQGRDTEAFF
>TRBV30|TRBJ1-1
CAMDRGSGTEAFF